These 23 T cell receptor beta chains were sequenced from one sample in a study of OX40 agonist ivuxolimab in advanced cancers. TCRdb's table, derived via immunoSEQ multiplex PCR, lists solely in-frame clones and lacks some. The sample has roughly 69,000 clones, more than 85% seen once. The source was CD4+ or CD8+ T cells sorted from blood, collected in a trial of the OX40 agonist ivuxolimab. The receptors come from an adult with an advanced solid tumor such as melanoma, head and neck, liver or kidney cancer.

The chain joins TRBV5-4 to TRBJ2-5, with unresolved D. Germline CDR1 is SGHNT and CDR2 is YYREEE (reference sequence). There are 14 residues in the CDR3. V lost 0 bases and J lost 5, with 11 bases in between. This chain's CDR3 is CASSLELSGETQYF. The CDR3 DNA reads TGTGCCAGCAGCTTGGAGTTATCCGGGGAGACCCAGTACTTC.

This clone was observed a few times. The chain uses TRBV11-3 and TRBJ2-3; D gene ambiguous. Between the trimmed V and J ends, which lost 5 bases and 0 bases, there was a span of 9 bases. The CDR3 is 14 amino acids. Germline-derived CDR1 and CDR2 are SGHNT and YENEEA. This chain's CDR3 is CASSVTGSTDTQYF. The CDR3 DNA follows: TGTGCCAGCAGCGTCACTGGTAGCACAGATACGCAGTATTTT.

This chain's CDR3 is CAWATDYSNQPQHF. In nucleotides, the CDR3 is TGTGCCTGGGCGACAGATTATAGCAATCAGCCCCAGCATTTT. The chain is built from TRBV30 and TRBJ1-5, with D perhaps TRBD1 (5 bases). Deletions cut 5 bases from V and 0 bases from J, with 11 bases between. This CDR3 region has 14 residues. In germline, CDR1 is GTSNPN, CDR2 SVGIG (reference sequence). Full variable domain (missing parts from reference TRBV30 and TRBJ1-5): SQTIHQWPATLVQPVGSPLSLECTVEGTSNPNLYWYRQAAGRGLQLLFYSVGIGQISSEVPQNLSASRPQDRQFILSSKKLLLSDSGFYLCAWATDYSNQPQHFGDGTRLSIL.

The chain uses TRBV14 and TRBJ2-1, with 7 bases aligning to TRBD2. Germline values: CDR1 SGHDN, CDR2 FVKESK. The CDR3 consists of 14 residues. The ends lost 0 bases at V and 10 bases at J; junction bases unmatched: 6. The CDR3 region is CASSQDRREGEQFF. In DNA form, the CDR3 reads TGTGCCAGCAGCCAAGACCGCAGGGAGGGGGAGCAGTTCTTC.

The chain links TRBV6-1 to TRBJ2-1; 8 bases map to TRBD2. Germline V gene sequence: CDR1 MNHNS, CDR2 SASEGT. The CDR3 loop spans 15 amino acids. V dropped 6 bases and J dropped 4; count of bases not matched to a gene: 8. The DNA of the CDR3 is TGTGCCAGCAGATCCGGGGGGGCGTCGTACAATGAGCAGTTCTTC. Amino acids: CASRSGGASYNEQFF.

This rearrangement joins TRBV5-6 to TRBJ1-1; possible D gene TRBD1, 6 bases. V gave up 3 bases and J gave up 0 bases, with 12 bases separating them. This CDR3 spans 15 amino acids. The V gene's germline CDR1 is SGHDT and CDR2 YYEEEE. As DNA, the CDR3 is TGTGCCAGCAGCTCGAGAGACAGGTTGAACACTGAAGCTTTCTTT. It is translated as CASSSRDRLNTEAFF.

The chain recombines TRBV6-1 with TRBJ1-2; the D is unclear. The V end was cut by 2 bases, the J end by 8 bases, with 18 bases between. Per the germline V gene, CDR1 is MNHNS and CDR2 is SASEGT. There are 15 residues in the CDR3. The CDR3 nucleotides are TGTGCCAGCAGTGAATATGACTTGGGTTATAGCGGCTACACCTTC. Translated: CASSEYDLGYSGYTF.

The rearrangement links TRBV29-1 to TRBJ1-1, with unresolved D. The V and J ends lost 6 bases and 5 bases respectively, with 19 bases between them. The CDR3 loop spans 14 amino acids. Germline V gene lookup returns CDR1 SQVTM and CDR2 ANQGSEA. CDR3 in amino acids: CSVGLQRLGTEAFF. CDR3 bases: TGCAGCGTGGGCCTTCAGCGGTTGGGGACTGAAGCTTTCTTT.

The chain carries TRBV2 and TRBJ1-3, with a possible D match to TRBD1 (6 bases). Trimming shortened V by 4 bases and J by 4 bases, and 20 bases separated the two germline ends. Looked up from germline, CDR1 is SNHLY and CDR2 is FYNNEI. CDR3 length equals 17 residues. CDR3 residues: CASSVGTNAYPGNTIYF. Written as DNA, the CDR3 is TGTGCCAGCAGTGTCGGGACAAACGCCTATCCGGGAAACACCATATATTTT.

This chain joins TRBV7-9 and TRBJ1-1; tentatively, D is TRBD1 (6 bases). Deletions cut 1 base from V and 10 bases from J, with 19 bases between. CDR1 is SEHNR, CDR2 FQNEAQ, per germline (reference sequence). This CDR3 is built from 15 residues. CDR3 DNA: TGTGCCAGCAGCTTAGAACCGACAGGCACTTTGGGAGCTTTCTTT. It codes for CASSLEPTGTLGAFF.

This chain links TRBV7-6 with TRBJ2-7; TRBD1 agrees at 7 bases. With V trimmed by 5 bases and J by 3 bases, 7 bases remained unmatched. Germline CDR1 is SGHVS and CDR2 is FNYEAQ. The CDR3 runs 14 residues. CDR3 sequence (DNA): TGTGCCAGCAGCCCTGACAGGGTAAACTACGAGCAGTACTTC. Its translation: CASSPDRVNYEQYF.

The chain couples TRBV27 to TRBJ2-1; 7 bases fit TRBD2. Germline CDR1 is MNHEY and CDR2 is SMNVEV (reference sequence). Germline trimming cut 2 bases from V and 4 bases from J; bases unmatched to any gene: 2. The CDR3 has 14 amino acids. For the CDR3, the DNA is TGTGCCAGCAGTTTACTAGCGGAGTACAATGAGCAGTTCTTC. It translates to CASSLLAEYNEQFF.

This chain uses TRBV6-6 with TRBJ2-1, with 7 bases aligning to TRBD2. The CDR3 is made up of 15 amino acids. The V segment lost 6 bases and the J segment 6 bases; nucleotides outside the gene matches: 11. CDR1 and CDR2 from the germline V gene are MNHNY and SVGAGI (reference sequence). CDR3 sequence (DNA): TGTGCCAGCAGGCCGACTGAGGTAGCGGGCAATGAGCAGTTCTTC. Translation: CASRPTEVAGNEQFF.

CDR3 residues: CASGGQGALGYGYTF. In DNA form, the CDR3 reads TGTGCCAGCGGTGGACAGGGGGCGCTTGGCTATGGCTACACCTTC. The genes are TRBV6-1 and TRBJ1-2; 11 bases are shared with TRBD1. Unmatched junction bases numbered 9, after V lost 8 bases and J lost 4 bases. Germline V gene sequence: CDR1 MNHNS, CDR2 SASEGT. The CDR3 sequence is 15 residues long.

The rearrangement uses TRBV5-6 and TRBJ1-3; TRBD1 aligns across 9 bases. Unmatched junction bases numbered 10, after V lost 5 bases and J lost 4 bases. CDR1 and CDR2 from the germline V gene are SGHDT and YYEEEE. This CDR3 region has 16 residues. CDR3: CASSPTGQGYGNTIYF. The CDR3 coding sequence is TGTGCCAGCAGTCCTACAGGACAGGGGTACGGAAACACCATATATTTT.

A single count supports this clone. The V call is TRBV7-3, the J call TRBJ2-5, with 11 positions matching TRBD2. Per germline, CDR1 SGHTA and CDR2 FQGTGA. This CDR3 has 13 amino acids. Unmatched junction bases numbered 6, after V lost 5 bases and J lost 10 bases. Here the CDR3 DNA reads TGTGCCAGCAGCCTCGGACTAGCGGGCCTCCAGTACTTC. This sequence encodes CASSLGLAGLQYF.

The chain employs TRBV30 and TRBJ2-2; TRBD1 might be the D (6 bases). Trimming took off 3 bases at V and 6 bases at J, with 8 bases between the two ends. This CDR3 region has 12 residues. The germline gives CDR1 GTSNPN, CDR2 SVGIG (reference sequence). DNA for the CDR3: TGTGCCTGGAGGGCAGGGGCCGGGGAGCTGTTTTTT. It is translated as CAWRAGAGELFF.

The genes are TRBV6-1 and TRBJ2-3; 12 nucleotides align to TRBD2. The length of the CDR3 is 15 residues. V shed 6 bases and J 5 bases; nucleotides not matched to a gene: 6. Germline V gene data show CDR1 as MNHNS and CDR2 as SASEGT. The CDR3, as DNA: TGTGCCAGCAGGAGGCTAGCGGGAGGGGAAGATACGCAGTATTTT. Its protein product is CASRRLAGGEDTQYF.

The chain links TRBV4-1 to TRBJ1-5, with TRBD1 matching over 10 bases. V shed 4 bases and J 7 bases; nucleotides not matched to a gene: 7. The CDR3 covers 15 residues. Germline CDR1 reads MGHRA; CDR2 reads YSYEKL. The CDR3: CASSPGTGVVQPQHF. The CDR3 DNA follows: TGCGCCAGCAGCCCCGGGACAGGGGTGGTCCAGCCCCAGCATTTT.

This chain connects TRBV6-1 to TRBJ2-1, with 11 nucleotides matching TRBD2. The ends lost 7 bases at V and 5 bases at J; junction bases unmatched: 4. The CDR3 length is 14 residues. Germline V gene data show CDR1 as MNHNS and CDR2 as SASEGT. CDR3 sequence (DNA): TGTGCCAGCATTAGCGGGGGGGCCGACAATGAGCAGTTCTTC. Protein: CASISGGADNEQFF.

V gene TRBV18 combines with J gene TRBJ1-2; D uncertain. The ends were cut back, 4 bases at V and 0 bases at J, with 9 bases in the middle. The CDR3 is made up of 14 amino acids. CDR1 and CDR2 from the germline V gene are KGHSH and LQKENI. DNA for the CDR3: TGTGCCAGCTCACTGGAGGGAACTAACTATGGCTACACCTTC. It codes for CASSLEGTNYGYTF.

This clone was seen only once. J is TRBJ2-7 and V is TRBV18; 8 positions match TRBD2. Germline CDR1 reads KGHSH; CDR2 reads LQKENI. After removal of 3 bases from V and 4 bases from J, the junction contained 8 bases not matched to a gene. The CDR3 has 15 amino acids. This CDR3 reads CASSPRRTSTYEQYF. The CDR3 DNA is TGTGCCAGCTCACCGCGTCGGACTAGCACTTACGAGCAGTACTTC. The variable domain in full, with the rest retrieved from reference TRBV18 and TRBJ2-7, is NAGVMQNPRHLVRRRGQEARLRCSPMKGHSHVYWYRQLPEEGLKFMVYLQKENIIDESGMPKERFSAEFPKEGPSILRIQQVVRGDSAAYFCASSPRRTSTYEQYFGPGTRLTVT.

The chain couples TRBV15 to TRBJ2-4, with D perhaps assigned TRBD1 or TRBD2 (5 bases each). From germline, CDR1 is LNHNV and CDR2 YYDKDF (reference sequence). There are 16 residues in the CDR3. V was pared by 1 base and J by 5 bases, with 15 bases between. CDR3 coding DNA: TGTGCCACCAGCAGAGGACCCCGAGGGGCCGAAAACATTCAGTACTTC. Protein: CATSRGPRGAENIQYF.